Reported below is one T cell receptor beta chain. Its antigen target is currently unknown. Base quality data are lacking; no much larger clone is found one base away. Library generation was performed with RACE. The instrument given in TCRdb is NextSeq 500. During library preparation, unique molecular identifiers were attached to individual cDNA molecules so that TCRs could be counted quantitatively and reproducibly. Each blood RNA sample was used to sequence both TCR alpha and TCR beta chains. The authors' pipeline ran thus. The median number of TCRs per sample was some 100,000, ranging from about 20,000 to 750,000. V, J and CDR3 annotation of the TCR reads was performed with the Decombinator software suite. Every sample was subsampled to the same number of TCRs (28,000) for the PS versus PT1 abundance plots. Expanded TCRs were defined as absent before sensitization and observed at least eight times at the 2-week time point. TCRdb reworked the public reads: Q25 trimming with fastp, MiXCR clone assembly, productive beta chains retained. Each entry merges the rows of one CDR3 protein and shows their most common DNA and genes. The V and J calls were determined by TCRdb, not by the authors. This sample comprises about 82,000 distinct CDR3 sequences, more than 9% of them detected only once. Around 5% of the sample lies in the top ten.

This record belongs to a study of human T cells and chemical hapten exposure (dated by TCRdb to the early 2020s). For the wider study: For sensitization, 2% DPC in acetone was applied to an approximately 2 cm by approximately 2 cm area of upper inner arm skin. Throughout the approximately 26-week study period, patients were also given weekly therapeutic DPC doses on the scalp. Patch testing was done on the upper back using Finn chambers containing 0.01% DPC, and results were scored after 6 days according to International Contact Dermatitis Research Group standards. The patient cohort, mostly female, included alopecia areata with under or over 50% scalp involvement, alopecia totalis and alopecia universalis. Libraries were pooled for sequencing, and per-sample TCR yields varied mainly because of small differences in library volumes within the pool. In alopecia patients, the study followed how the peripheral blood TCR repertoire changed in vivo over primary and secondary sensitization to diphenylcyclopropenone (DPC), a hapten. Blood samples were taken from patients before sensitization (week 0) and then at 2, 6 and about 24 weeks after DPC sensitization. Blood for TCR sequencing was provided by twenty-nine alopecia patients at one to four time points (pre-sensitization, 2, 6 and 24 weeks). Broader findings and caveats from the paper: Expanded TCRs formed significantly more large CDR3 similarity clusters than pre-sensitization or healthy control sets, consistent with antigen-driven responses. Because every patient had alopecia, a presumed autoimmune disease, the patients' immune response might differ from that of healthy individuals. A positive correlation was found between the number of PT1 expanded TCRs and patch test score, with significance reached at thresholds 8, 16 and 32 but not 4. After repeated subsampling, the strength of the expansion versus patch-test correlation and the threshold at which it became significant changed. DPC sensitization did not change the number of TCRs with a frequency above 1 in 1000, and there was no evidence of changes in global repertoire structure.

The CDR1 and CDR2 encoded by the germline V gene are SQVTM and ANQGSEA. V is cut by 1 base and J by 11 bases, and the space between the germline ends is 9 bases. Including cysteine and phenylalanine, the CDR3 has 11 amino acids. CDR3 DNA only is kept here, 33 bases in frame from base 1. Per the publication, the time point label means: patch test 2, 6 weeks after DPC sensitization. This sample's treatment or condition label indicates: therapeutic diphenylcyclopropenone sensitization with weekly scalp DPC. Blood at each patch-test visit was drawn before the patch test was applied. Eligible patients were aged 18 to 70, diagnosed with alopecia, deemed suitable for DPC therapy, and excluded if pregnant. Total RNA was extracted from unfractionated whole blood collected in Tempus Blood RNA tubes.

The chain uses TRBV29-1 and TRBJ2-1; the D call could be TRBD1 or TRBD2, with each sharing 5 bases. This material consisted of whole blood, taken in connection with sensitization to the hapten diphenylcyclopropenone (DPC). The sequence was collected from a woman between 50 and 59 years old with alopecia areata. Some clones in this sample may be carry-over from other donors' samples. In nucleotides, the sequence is TGCAGCGTTGAAGTGGGGGTGCAGCAGTTCTTC. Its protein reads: CSVEVGVQQFF.